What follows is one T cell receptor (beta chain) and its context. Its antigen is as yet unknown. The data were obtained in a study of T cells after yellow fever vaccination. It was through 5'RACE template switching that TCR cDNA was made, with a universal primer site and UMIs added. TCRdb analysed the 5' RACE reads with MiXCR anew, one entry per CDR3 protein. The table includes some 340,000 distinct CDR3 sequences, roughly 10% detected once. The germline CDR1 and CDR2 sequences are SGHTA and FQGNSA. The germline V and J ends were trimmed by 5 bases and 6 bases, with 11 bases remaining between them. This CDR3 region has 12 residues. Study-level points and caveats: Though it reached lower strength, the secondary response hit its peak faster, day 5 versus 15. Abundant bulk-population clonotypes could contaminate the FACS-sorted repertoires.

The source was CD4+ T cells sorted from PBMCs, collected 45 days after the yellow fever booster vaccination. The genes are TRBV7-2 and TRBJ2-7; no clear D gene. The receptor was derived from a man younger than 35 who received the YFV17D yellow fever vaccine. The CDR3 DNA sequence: TGTGCCAGCAGCCGCACCGGAAGCGAGCAGTACTTC. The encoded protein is CASSRTGSEQYF.